Presented here are 25 T cell receptor beta chains from one specimen sequenced in a study of T cell responses to AZD1222 COVID-19 vaccine. Here immunoSEQ multiplex PCR was the method, and the copy in TCRdb shows in-frame clones only, minus some. The top ten clones hold 10% of a sample with almost 55,000 clones, about 88% of them seen once. The sequencing here drew on peripheral blood, taken on day 0 of AZD1222 vaccination. Receptor source: an adult in good health.

The V gene is TRBV4-1, the J gene TRBJ2-1, with D perhaps matching TRBD1 or TRBD2 (6 bases each). Germline V gene lookup returns CDR1 MGHRA and CDR2 YSYEKL. The germline V and J ends were trimmed by 6 bases and 10 bases, with 16 bases remaining between them. The CDR3 length is 13 residues. This CDR3 reads CASSPPGGEEQFF. CDR3 DNA sequence: TGCGCCAGCAGTCCTCCCGGGGGCGAAGAGCAGTTCTTC.

The chain joins TRBV5-5 to TRBJ2-2; D uncertain. V lost 2 bases, J lost 6 bases, and 8 bases lay in between. The CDR3 runs 13 residues. CDR1 SGHKS and CDR2 YYEKEE come from the germline V gene (reference sequence). Here the CDR3 reads CASSFIEAGELFF. CDR3 in DNA: TGTGCCAGCAGCTTTATTGAGGCCGGGGAGCTGTTTTTT.

The chain links TRBV6-2 or TRBV6-3 to TRBJ1-2; D gene unclear. The CDR3 length is 13 residues. Germline V gene data show CDR1 as MNHEY and CDR2 as SVGEGT. Trimming shortened V by 0 bases and J by 2 bases, and 4 bases separated the two germline ends. Written as DNA, the CDR3 is TGTGCCAGCAGTTACTCGACAAACTATGGCTACACCTTC. Its translation: CASSYSTNYGYTF.

The chain carries TRBV18 and TRBJ2-2; 14 bases align to TRBD2. There are 19 residues in the CDR3. J gave up 2 bases and V 3 bases, and 8 bases lay outside the gene matches. Germline V CDR1 and CDR2: KGHSH, LQKENI. The CDR3 nucleotides are TGTGCCAGCTCACCTCGGGGACTAGCGGGAGTTATAAACACCGGGGAGCTGTTTTTT. It specifies CASSPRGLAGVINTGELFF.

The chain employs TRBV19 and TRBJ2-7, with a tentative D call TRBD2 (6 bases). The CDR3 is 15 residues long. V gave up 6 bases and J gave up 3 bases, with 18 bases separating them. Germline CDR1 and CDR2: LNHDA and SQIVND (reference sequence). This chain's CDR3 is CASSKFGGSVYEQYF. The CDR3 DNA follows: TGTGCCAGTAGCAAATTCGGGGGAAGCGTCTACGAGCAGTACTTC.

V is TRBV5-4 and J is TRBJ2-5, with 11 positions matching TRBD2. CDR3 length: 15 amino acids. Germline-derived CDR1 and CDR2 are SGHNT and YYREEE (reference sequence). Unmatched junction bases numbered 0, after V lost 0 bases and J lost 2 bases. The CDR3 reads CASSLGLAGQETQYF. The DNA of the CDR3 is TGTGCCAGCAGCTTGGGACTAGCGGGGCAAGAGACCCAGTACTTC.

The chain employs TRBV7-3 and TRBJ2-3; TRBD2 matches 13 bases. V shed 5 bases and J 1 base; nucleotides not matched to a gene: 9. This CDR3 has 18 amino acids. Germline loops: CDR1 SGHTA, CDR2 FQGTGA. CDR3 nucleotide sequence: TGTGCCAGCAGCCTGACCCCCGGGACTAGCGGGGGCACAGATACGCAGTATTTT. Translated: CASSLTPGTSGGTDTQYF.

The chain uses TRBV7-3 and TRBJ2-5; 8 bases match TRBD1. The CDR3 sequence is 15 residues long. Trimming took 5 bases from V and 5 from J; bases not matched to a gene: 10. Germline assignment: CDR1 SGHTA and CDR2 FQGTGA. The CDR3, as DNA: TGTGCCAGCAGCCCCCAGCCAGGGGGCTCGGAGACCCAGTACTTC. It is translated as CASSPQPGGSETQYF.

This clone has just one count. This chain links TRBV5-1 with TRBJ1-6; D not resolved. The V and J ends lost 1 base and 5 bases respectively, with 10 bases between them. The CDR3 has 15 residues. CDR1 is SGHRS and CDR2 is YFSETQ in the germline V gene. The DNA for the CDR3 is TGCGCCAGCAGCTTGTCCACAGAGGATAATTCACCCCTCCACTTT. Translating gives CASSLSTEDNSPLHF.

The genes are TRBV3-1 (or the pseudogene TRBV3-2) and TRBJ2-1, with D possibly matching TRBD1 (6 bases). Germline CDR1 and CDR2: LGHDT and YNNKEL (reference sequence). Trimming left V 3 bases short and J 2 bases short, with 11 bases between. The CDR3 runs 15 residues. The CDR3 loop reads CASSQAGAAYNEQFF. The DNA for the CDR3 is TGTGCCAGCAGCCAGGCAGGGGCTGCCTACAATGAGCAGTTCTTC.

This chain links TRBV5-4 with TRBJ1-1; D is unresolved. This CDR3 region has 13 residues. V lost 4 bases, J lost 2 bases, and 9 bases lay in between. The germline V gene has CDR1 SGHNT and CDR2 YYREEE (reference sequence). The CDR3 here is CASSPQLNTEAFF. The CDR3 nucleotides read TGTGCCAGCAGCCCTCAACTTAACACTGAAGCTTTCTTT.

The rearrangement links TRBV27 to TRBJ2-1, with D possibly TRBD2 on 6 matching bases. Germline-derived CDR1 and CDR2 are MNHEY and SMNVEV (reference sequence). The CDR3 loop spans 13 amino acids. The germline V and J ends were trimmed by 8 bases and 5 bases, with 13 bases remaining between them. CDR3 in amino acids: CASRGWGDNEQFF. The CDR3 DNA sequence: TGTGCCAGCCGAGGTTGGGGGGACAATGAGCAGTTCTTC.

The genes are TRBV29-1 and TRBJ2-1; D is possibly TRBD2 (7 bases). The CDR3 length is 12 residues. Germline V lookup: CDR1 SQVTM, CDR2 ANQGSEA. V lost 1 base and J lost 12, with 13 bases in between. In DNA form, the CDR3 reads TGCAGCGTTGAAGCGGGGGCTAGCGGGCAGTTCTTC. Its protein is CSVEAGASGQFF.

This chain connects TRBV30 to TRBJ2-5; 11 nucleotides align to TRBD2. CDR3 length equals 16 residues. The ends lost 0 bases at V and 4 bases at J; junction bases unmatched: 7. CDR1 is GTSNPN and CDR2 is SVGIG in the germline V gene (reference sequence). As DNA, the CDR3 is TGTGCCTGGAGTGTAGGTCTAGCGGGAGGAGGAGAGACCCAGTACTTC. Translating it yields CAWSVGLAGGGETQYF.

The CDR3 reads CASSPSSWQPQHF. The CDR3 DNA reads as TGTGCCAGCAGCCCGAGCAGTTGGCAGCCCCAGCATTTT. This sequence joins TRBV7-9 and TRBJ1-5; D is uncertain. Per germline, CDR1 SEHNR and CDR2 FQNEAQ (reference sequence). With 5 bases removed from V and 7 bases from J, the gap between germline ends came to 12 bases. The CDR3 has 13 residues. The variable domain in full, completed from reference TRBV7-9 and TRBJ1-5, reads DTGVSQNPRHKITKRGQNVTFRCDPISEHNRLYWYRQTLGQGPEFLTYFQNEAQLEKSRLLSDRFSAERPKGSFSTLEIQRTEQGDSAMYLCASSPSSWQPQHFGDGTRLSIL.

The chain carries TRBV7-8 and TRBJ1-2; TRBD1 matches at 8 bases. The V gene end was trimmed by 4 bases and the J gene end by 0 bases; junction bases not matched to a gene: 7. From germline, CDR1 is SGHVS and CDR2 FQNEAQ. The CDR3 is 16 residues long. CDR3: CASSSRTGRANYGYTF. Here the CDR3 DNA reads TGTGCCAGCAGCTCTAGGACAGGGAGAGCTAACTATGGCTACACCTTC. The variable domain in full, with the rest retrieved from reference TRBV7-8 and TRBJ1-2, is GAGVSQSPRYKVAKRGQDVALRCDPISGHVSLFWYQQALGQGPEFLTYFQNEAQLDKSGLPSDRFFAERPEGSVSTLKIQRTQQEDSAVYLCASSSRTGRANYGYTFGSGTRLTVV.

The gene calls are TRBV10-3 and TRBJ1-2; D might be TRBD1 (6 bases). The V end was cut by 2 bases, the J end by 5 bases, with 6 bases between. CDR3 length: 12 amino acids. From germline, CDR1 is ENHRY and CDR2 SYGVKD. The chain's CDR3 is CAISETGYGYTF. The CDR3 DNA is TGTGCCATCAGTGAGACAGGGTATGGCTACACCTTC.

The V and J genes are TRBV6-5 and TRBJ2-1; 14 bases are a match to TRBD2. The V gene end was trimmed by 10 bases and the J gene end by 7 bases; junction bases not matched to a gene: 6. The CDR3 has 14 residues. Germline assignment: CDR1 MNHEY and CDR2 SVGAGI. The CDR3 sequence is CATTGTSGRNEQFF. The CDR3 region has the DNA TGTGCCACGACCGGGACTAGCGGGAGAAATGAGCAGTTCTTC.

The V call is TRBV6-2 or TRBV6-3, the J call TRBJ1-5; the D gene is possibly TRBD1 (5 bases). V was pared by 0 bases and J by 4 bases, with 19 bases between. CDR3 size: 18 residues. Germline V gene sequence: CDR1 MNHEY, CDR2 SVGEGT. The CDR3 bases are TGTGCCAGCAGTTACTCACCACTGGGACGGGGGTTTAATCAGCCCCAGCATTTT. Translated, it gives CASSYSPLGRGFNQPQHF.

The chain links TRBV7-3 to TRBJ1-6, with D perhaps matching TRBD1 (6 bases). The CDR3 spans 14 residues. V gave up 5 bases and J gave up 9 bases, with 14 bases separating them. Germline V gene sequence: CDR1 SGHTA, CDR2 FQGTGA. In DNA, the CDR3 is TGTGCCAGCAGCCTTCAGGGGTATGGTTCACCCCTCCACTTT. It is translated as CASSLQGYGSPLHF.

This chain connects TRBV4-3 to TRBJ1-5; D is uncertain. This CDR3 is 15 amino acids long. Trimming shortened V by 0 bases and J by 2 bases, and 8 bases separated the two germline ends. Germline V gene data show CDR1 as LGHNA and CDR2 as YSLEER. CDR3 loop: CASSQEFVGNQPQHF. DNA for the CDR3: TGCGCCAGCAGCCAAGAATTCGTGGGCAATCAGCCCCAGCATTTT.

V is TRBV24-1 and J is TRBJ2-3; D remains unclear. In germline, CDR1 is KGHDR, CDR2 SFDVKD. The CDR3 length is 12 residues. V dropped 3 bases and J dropped 4 bases, with 4 bases sitting between them. For the CDR3, the DNA is TGTGCCACCAGTGATCTAGCAGATACGCAGTATTTT. Its translation is CATSDLADTQYF.

The chain is built from TRBV12-3 or TRBV12-4 and TRBJ2-7, with 9 bases that match TRBD1. There are 13 residues in the CDR3. Losses at the gene ends were 6 bases for V and 5 bases for J; bases not matched to a gene: 5. The CDR3 DNA sequence: TGTGCCAGCAGCCGGGACAGGGTGGACGAGCAGTACTTC. As protein: CASSRDRVDEQYF.

Only a few counts were recorded for this clone. The chain combines TRBV18 with TRBJ2-7, with D hard to call. V was cut by 2 bases and J by 6 bases, with 8 bases left in between. The CDR3 is made up of 12 amino acids. CDR1 and CDR2 (germline): KGHSH, LQKENI. Written as DNA, the CDR3 is TGTGCCAGCTCACCAATTGGCAGCGAGCAGTACTTC. Amino acids: CASSPIGSEQYF.

The chain employs TRBV3-1 (or the pseudogene TRBV3-2) and TRBJ1-1; D is uncertain. The CDR3 covers 14 residues. Per germline, CDR1 LGHDT and CDR2 YNNKEL (reference sequence). The V end was cut by 1 base, the J end by 3 bases, with 9 bases between. The CDR3 region is CASSQGVSDTEAFF. CDR3 sequence (DNA): TGTGCCAGCAGCCAAGGGGTTTCTGACACTGAAGCTTTCTTT.